These 16 T cell receptor beta chains were sequenced from one sample in a study of blood T cell repertoires in COVID-19 (dated by TCRdb to the early 2020s). The library was obtained by the immunoSEQ multiplex PCR assay. As stored in TCRdb, this immuneACCESS dataset retains in-frame rearrangements with V and J assigned. A fraction of the clones does not appear; measured against another copy, unresolved V genes explain less than half of the discrepancy, and the remainder lacks a known reason. For this sample there are just over 300,000 clones; about nine tenths appear just once. The ten biggest clones cover less than 4.5% of the sample. Sequenced input: PBMCs or T cells enriched from blood (not recorded which). These receptors all come from a man aged 25-40 years who had recovered from COVID-19.

The J gene is TRBJ1-4, the V gene TRBV12-3 or TRBV12-4; D gene ambiguous. Trimming shortened V by 2 bases and J by 9 bases, and 7 bases separated the two germline ends. CDR3 size: 12 residues. DNA of the CDR3: TGTGCCAGCAGTTTATTCCAGAAAAAACTGTTTTTT. Residues: CASSLFQKKLFF.

This chain uses TRBV2 with TRBJ2-1; 11 nucleotides match TRBD1. Unmatched junction bases numbered 5, after V lost 7 bases and J lost 9 bases. The CDR3 is 13 amino acids. Germline V lookup: CDR1 SNHLY, CDR2 FYNNEI. The CDR3 bases are TGTGCCAGCATCGGACAGGGGGCGGGTGAGCAGTTCTTC. Protein sequence: CASIGQGAGEQFF.

V usage is TRBV14 and J usage is TRBJ2-7; D remains ambiguous. The V and J ends lost 0 bases and 6 bases respectively, with 15 bases between them. Germline assignment: CDR1 SGHDN and CDR2 FVKESK. The CDR3 length is 15 residues. The CDR3 protein is CASSQEGSNHFEQYF. CDR3 nucleotide sequence: TGTGCCAGCAGCCAAGAGGGCAGCAACCATTTCGAGCAGTACTTC.

This clone was recorded a few times. V is TRBV27 and J is TRBJ1-2; D not resolved. Germline assignment: CDR1 MNHEY and CDR2 SMNVEV (reference sequence). The V gene lost 11 bases and the J gene lost 7 bases, with 8 bases spanning the gap. This CDR3 comprises 9 residues. CDR3 sequence: CARGCGYTF. CDR3 sequence (DNA): TGTGCCCGGGGATGTGGCTACACCTTC.

The chain has TRBV19 and TRBJ2-7, with D perhaps TRBD1 (6 bases). Looked up from germline, CDR1 is LNHDA and CDR2 is SQIVND (reference sequence). Trimming cost V 1 base and J 2 bases, with 24 bases left between them. The CDR3 runs to 19 residues. DNA for the CDR3: TGTGCCAGTAGTATAGGGTTACGTGTTCGGGACACGAAAACCTACGAGCAGTACTTC. It specifies CASSIGLRVRDTKTYEQYF.

This clone was seen a single time. This rearrangement joins TRBV5-1 to TRBJ2-7; D call uncertain. Germline V CDR1 and CDR2: SGHRS, YFSETQ. The CDR3 has 13 amino acids. The germline V and J ends were trimmed by 4 bases and 2 bases, with 10 bases remaining between them. The CDR3 nucleotides are TGCGCCAGCAGCGAGGCGGCAACCTACGAGCAGTACTTC. It yields the protein CASSEAATYEQYF. The full variable domain, with the rest looked up from reference TRBV5-1 and TRBJ2-7, is KAGVTQTPRYLIKTRGQQVTLSCSPISGHRSVSWYQQTPGQGLQFLFEYFSETQRNKGNFPGRFSGRQFSNSRSEMNVSTLELGDSALYLCASSEAATYEQYFGPGTRLTVT.

The V call is TRBV2, the J call TRBJ2-3; tentative D call: TRBD1 (5 bases). The CDR3 length is 12 residues. V was clipped by 10 bases and J by 5 bases, with 13 bases between them. CDR1 is SNHLY and CDR2 is FYNNEI in the germline V gene. The CDR3 DNA reads as TGTGCCAACCAGGGCATCGGAGATACGCAGTATTTT. Its translation is CANQGIGDTQYF.

The chain employs TRBV6-5 and TRBJ1-4; 7 bases match TRBD1. The CDR3 runs to 15 residues. V dropped 9 bases and J dropped 3; count of bases not matched to a gene: 10. Germline-derived CDR1 and CDR2 are MNHEY and SVGAGI. The CDR3 region is CASSTGILANEKLFF. CDR3 coding DNA: TGTGCCAGTTCGACAGGGATACTGGCTAATGAAAAACTGTTTTTT.

The chain carries TRBV7-9 and TRBJ2-7; the match to TRBD1 covers 7 bases. This CDR3 region has 14 residues. J was trimmed by 6 bases and V by 3 bases; bases with no gene match: 8. Germline lookup yields CDR1 SEHNR and CDR2 FQNEAQ (reference sequence). CDR3 loop: CASSLRDRALEQYF. CDR3 DNA sequence: TGTGCCAGCAGCTTGCGAGACAGGGCCCTCGAGCAGTACTTC.

J is TRBJ2-5 and V is TRBV30; 7 bases are a match to TRBD2. CDR3 length: 12 residues. V dropped 2 bases and J dropped 5; count of bases not matched to a gene: 2. Germline CDR1 GTSNPN, CDR2 SVGIG (reference sequence). In DNA, the CDR3 is TGTGCCTGGAGTTTGGGGGGGGAGACCCAGTACTTC. Protein sequence: CAWSLGGETQYF.

This clone has more than one count but fewer than ten. This chain joins TRBV4-1 and TRBJ2-5; 8 nucleotides align to TRBD1. The V segment lost 6 bases and the J segment 1 base; nucleotides outside the gene matches: 7. CDR3 length equals 15 residues. Germline lookup yields CDR1 MGHRA and CDR2 YSYEKL. CDR3 DNA sequence: TGCGCCAGCAGACGGGACAGGCTACCCCAAGAGACCCAGTACTTC. Its translation: CASRRDRLPQETQYF.

V usage is TRBV28 and J usage is TRBJ2-4, with D tentatively TRBD2 (6 bases). The CDR3 contains 14 residues. Germline lookup yields CDR1 MDHEN and CDR2 SYDVKM. Trimming shortened V by 3 bases and J by 9 bases, and 15 bases separated the two germline ends. Written as DNA, the CDR3 is TGTGCCAGCAGTTTCGGCCAATCCGGGGGCATTCAGTACTTC. This sequence encodes CASSFGQSGGIQYF.

The genes are TRBV4-2 and TRBJ2-7; D is perhaps TRBD2 (5 bases). Germline V CDR1 and CDR2: LGHNA, YNFKEQ. V shed 2 bases and J shed 5 bases, with 16 bases lying between them. CDR3 length: 15 amino acids. The CDR3 protein is CASSQPHGEPNEQYF. Written as DNA, the CDR3 is TGTGCCAGCAGCCAACCCCACGGGGAGCCTAACGAGCAGTACTTC.

The chain carries TRBV19 and TRBJ2-2; D not resolved. CDR3 size: 13 residues. The ends were cut back, 2 bases at V and 4 bases at J, with 5 bases in the middle. Germline V gene data show CDR1 as LNHDA and CDR2 as SQIVND (reference sequence). This chain's CDR3 is CASSILATGELFF. CDR3 coding DNA: TGTGCCAGTAGTATATTAGCCACCGGGGAGCTGTTTTTT.

The V gene is TRBV3-1 (or the pseudogene TRBV3-2), the J gene TRBJ2-1, with 8 bases aligning to TRBD1. J gave up 2 bases and V 2 bases, and 2 bases lay outside the gene matches. The CDR3 runs 15 residues. CDR1 is LGHDT and CDR2 is YNNKEL in the germline V gene (reference sequence). The CDR3: CASSQPTGAYNEQFF. The CDR3 DNA sequence: TGTGCCAGCAGCCAACCGACAGGGGCCTACAATGAGCAGTTCTTC.

This clone appeared a single time. The rearrangement joins TRBV30 to TRBJ2-3; no firm D call. Between the trimmed V and J ends, which lost 0 bases and 6 bases, there was a span of 10 bases. Germline CDR1 is GTSNPN and CDR2 is SVGIG (reference sequence). The CDR3 spans 13 residues. CDR3 sequence reads: CAWSVRSQDTQYF. CDR3 coding DNA: TGTGCCTGGAGTGTAAGGAGTCAGGATACGCAGTATTTT.